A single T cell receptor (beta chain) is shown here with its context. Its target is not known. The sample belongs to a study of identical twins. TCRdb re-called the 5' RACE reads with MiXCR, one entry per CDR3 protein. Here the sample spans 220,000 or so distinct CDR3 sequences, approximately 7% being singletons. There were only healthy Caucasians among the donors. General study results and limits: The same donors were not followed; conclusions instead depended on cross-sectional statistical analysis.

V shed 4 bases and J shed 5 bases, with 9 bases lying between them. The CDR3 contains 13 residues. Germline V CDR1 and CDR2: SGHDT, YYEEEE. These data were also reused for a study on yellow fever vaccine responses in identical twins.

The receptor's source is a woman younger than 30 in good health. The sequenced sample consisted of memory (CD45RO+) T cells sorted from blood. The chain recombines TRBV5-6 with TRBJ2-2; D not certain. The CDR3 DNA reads TGTGCCAGCAGCCGACTCACGACCGGGGAGCTGTTTTTT. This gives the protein CASSRLTTGELFF.